This T cell receptor (beta chain) came from a study of human T cells and chemical hapten exposure. Study as a whole: Mostly female, the patients presented with alopecia areata, totalis or universalis. General observations from the study: Controls formed significantly fewer large CDR3 similarity clusters than expanded TCRs did.

In the case of this clonotype: Its cognate antigen is unknown.

Per the study methods: A per-sample median of around 100,000 TCRs was observed, with a range of roughly 20,000 to 690,600. Via MiXCR, TCRdb re-called the RACE reads, giving one row per CDR3 protein. Clone size and V and J calls follow TCRdb, not the original study. The sample has more than 300,000 distinct CDR3 sequences; around 5.5% are singletons. Germline V gives CDR1 KGHSH, CDR2 LQKENI. The CDR3 is 13 amino acids. The V and J ends lost 5 bases and 3 bases respectively, with 7 bases between them. As for time point: pre-sensitization, week 0. The treatment: therapeutic diphenylcyclopropenone sensitization with weekly scalp DPC. The study extracted total RNA from unfractionated whole blood.

The source material was whole blood, sampled in connection with sensitization to the hapten diphenylcyclopropenone (DPC). The genes are TRBV18 and TRBJ1-4; D is undetermined. The source of this sequence is a woman aged 18 to 35 with alopecia areata. Some clones in this sample may be carry-over from other donors' samples. Written as DNA, the CDR3 is TGTGCCAGCTCATCAGGATCTAATGAAAAACTGTTTTTT. Protein sequence: CASSSGSNEKLFF.